The 7 T cell receptor beta chains listed next were all sequenced from one sample in a study of blood T cell repertoires in COVID-19. Here immunoSEQ multiplex PCR was the method, and the copy in TCRdb shows in-frame clones only, minus some. The sample gives 170,000 or so clones, approximately 88% of which show up once; roughly 2.9% is in the top ten. Sequencing was carried out using peripheral blood. The source is a woman aged 55-69 years with acute or convalescent COVID-19.

The chain joins TRBV24-1 to TRBJ2-3; D not resolved. CDR1 KGHDR and CDR2 SFDVKD come from the germline V gene. The CDR3 is made up of 13 amino acids. V lost 4 bases, J lost 6 bases, and 10 bases lay in between. This CDR3 is CATSDPSFDTQYF. The DNA for the CDR3 is TGTGCCACCAGTGACCCCAGTTTTGATACGCAGTATTTT.

V gene TRBV29-1 combines with J gene TRBJ2-1; TRBD2 might be the D (6 bases). The length of the CDR3 is 13 residues. Trimming removed 4 bases at V and 15 bases at J, with 22 bases between. The germline V gene has CDR1 SQVTM and CDR2 ANQGSEA. CDR3 loop: CSVVAGLKIGLFF. As DNA, the CDR3 is TGCAGCGTTGTTGCGGGATTAAAAATCGGCCTGTTCTTC.

The count of this clone is one. J is TRBJ1-5 and V is TRBV4-2, with 10 positions matching TRBD1. Germline CDR1 and CDR2: LGHNA and YNFKEQ. V lost 3 bases to trimming and J lost 5 bases; unmatched junction nucleotides: 4. The CDR3 runs 15 residues. CDR3 in amino acids: CASSQTGGSDQPQHF. In nucleotides, the CDR3 is TGTGCCAGCAGCCAGACAGGGGGCTCCGATCAGCCCCAGCATTTT.

This clone has more than one count but fewer than ten. This chain links TRBV10-3 with TRBJ2-3, with D uncertain. The germline V and J ends were trimmed by 10 bases and 1 base, with 18 bases remaining between them. Germline CDR1 and CDR2: ENHRY and SYGVKD. This CDR3 is 15 amino acids long. The CDR3 reads CATAAGSSGTDTQYF. The CDR3 bases are TGTGCCACCGCGGCTGGCTCATCGGGCACAGATACGCAGTATTTT.

This rearrangement joins TRBV27 to TRBJ1-2, with 7 bases that match TRBD1. CDR1 MNHEY and CDR2 SMNVEV come from the germline V gene (reference sequence). CDR3 length equals 14 residues. J was trimmed by 6 bases and V by 4 bases; bases with no gene match: 8. The DNA of the CDR3 is TGTGCCAGCAGTTCCCTTGGAGGGGGCCATGGCTACACCTTC. Its protein is CASSSLGGGHGYTF.

The V gene is TRBV9, the J gene TRBJ2-7; 7 bases line up with TRBD1. The V gene end was trimmed by 4 bases and the J gene end by 3 bases; junction bases not matched to a gene: 7. The CDR3 runs 14 residues. Germline V lookup: CDR1 SGDLS, CDR2 YYNGEE. DNA for the CDR3: TGTGCCAGCAGCCCCTCCCCAGGGGGCTACGAGCAGTACTTC. Its translation is CASSPSPGGYEQYF. The whole variable domain, filled in from reference TRBV9 and TRBJ2-7, reads DSGVTQTPKHLITATGQRVTLRCSPRSGDLSVYWYQQSLDQGLQFLIQYYNGEERAKGNILERFSAQQFPDLHSELNLSSLELGDSALYFCASSPSPGGYEQYFGPGTRLTVT.

The J gene is TRBJ1-1, the V gene TRBV18, with TRBD1 matching over 9 bases. The germline CDR1 and CDR2 sequences are KGHSH and LQKENI. V lost 4 bases, J lost 2 bases, and 5 bases stayed unmatched. This CDR3 has 15 amino acids. The CDR3 DNA sequence: TGTGCCAGCTCACGGTTGGACAGGGGAAACACTGAAGCTTTCTTT. Translated: CASSRLDRGNTEAFF.